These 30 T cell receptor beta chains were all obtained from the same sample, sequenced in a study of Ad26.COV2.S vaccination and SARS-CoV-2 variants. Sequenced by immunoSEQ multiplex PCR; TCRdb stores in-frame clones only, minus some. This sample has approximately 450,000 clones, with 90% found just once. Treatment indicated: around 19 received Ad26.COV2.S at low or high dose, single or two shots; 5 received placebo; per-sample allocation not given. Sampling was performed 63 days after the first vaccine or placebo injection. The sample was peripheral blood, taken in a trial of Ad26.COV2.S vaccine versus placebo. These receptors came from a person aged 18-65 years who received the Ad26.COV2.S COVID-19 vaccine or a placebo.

CDR3: CASSRQGVVYEQYF. Here the CDR3 DNA reads TGTGCCAGCAGCCGACAGGGGGTCGTCTACGAGCAGTACTTC. The genes are TRBV6-5 and TRBJ2-7; TRBD1 matches at 9 bases. V lost 6 bases and J lost 3; bases outside the gene matches: 6. Germline lookup yields CDR1 MNHEY and CDR2 SVGAGI. This CDR3 region has 14 residues.

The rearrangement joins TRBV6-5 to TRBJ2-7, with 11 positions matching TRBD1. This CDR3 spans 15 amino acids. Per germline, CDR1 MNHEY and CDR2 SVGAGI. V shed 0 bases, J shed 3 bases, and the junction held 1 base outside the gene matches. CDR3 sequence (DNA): TGTGCCAGCAGTTACTCCGGGACAGGGGGCTACGAGCAGTACTTC. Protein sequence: CASSYSGTGGYEQYF.

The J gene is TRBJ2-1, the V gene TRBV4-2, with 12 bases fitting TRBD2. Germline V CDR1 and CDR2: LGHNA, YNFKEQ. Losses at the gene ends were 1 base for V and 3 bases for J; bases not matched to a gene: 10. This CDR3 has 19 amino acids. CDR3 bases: TGTGCCAGCAGCCAAGGCAGGGGGGAGGGACTAGCGGGCTACAATGAGCAGTTCTTC. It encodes CASSQGRGEGLAGYNEQFF.

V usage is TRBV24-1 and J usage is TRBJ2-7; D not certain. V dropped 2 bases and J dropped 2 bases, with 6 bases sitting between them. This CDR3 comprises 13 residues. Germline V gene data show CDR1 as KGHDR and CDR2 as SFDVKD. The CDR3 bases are TGTGCCACCAGTGATTGGCAGGCCTACGAGCAGTACTTC. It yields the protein CATSDWQAYEQYF.

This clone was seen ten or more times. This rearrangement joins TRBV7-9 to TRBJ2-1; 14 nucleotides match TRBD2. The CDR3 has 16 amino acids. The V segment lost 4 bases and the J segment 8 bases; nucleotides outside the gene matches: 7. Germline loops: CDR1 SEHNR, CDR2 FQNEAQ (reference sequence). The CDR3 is CASSSTGTSGRHEQFF. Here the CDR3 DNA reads TGTGCCAGCAGCTCGACAGGGACTAGCGGGAGACATGAGCAGTTCTTC.

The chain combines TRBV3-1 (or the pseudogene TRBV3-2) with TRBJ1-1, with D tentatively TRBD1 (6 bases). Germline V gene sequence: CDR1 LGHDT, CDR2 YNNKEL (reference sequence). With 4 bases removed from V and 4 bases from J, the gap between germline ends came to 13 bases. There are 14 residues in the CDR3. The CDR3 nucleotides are TGTGCCAGCAGCCGGGACATAGTTGTCACTGAAGCTTTCTTT. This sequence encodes CASSRDIVVTEAFF.

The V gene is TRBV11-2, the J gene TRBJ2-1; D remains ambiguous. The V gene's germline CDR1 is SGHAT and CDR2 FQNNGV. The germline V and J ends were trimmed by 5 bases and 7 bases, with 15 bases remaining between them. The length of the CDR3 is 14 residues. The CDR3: CASSTPKSGNEQFF. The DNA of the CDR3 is TGTGCCAGCAGCACCCCCAAATCCGGGAATGAGCAGTTCTTC.

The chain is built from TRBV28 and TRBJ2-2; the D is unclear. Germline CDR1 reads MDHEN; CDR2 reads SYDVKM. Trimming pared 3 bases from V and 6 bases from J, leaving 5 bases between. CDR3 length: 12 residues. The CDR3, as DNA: TGTGCCAGCAGTTTCCTTTCCGGGGAGCTGTTTTTT. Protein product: CASSFLSGELFF.

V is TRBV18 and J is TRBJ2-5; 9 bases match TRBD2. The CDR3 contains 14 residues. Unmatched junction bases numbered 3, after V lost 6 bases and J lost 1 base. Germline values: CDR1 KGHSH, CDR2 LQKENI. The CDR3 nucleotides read TGTGCCAGCTCCCCTAGCGGGACCCAAGAGACCCAGTACTTC. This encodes CASSPSGTQETQYF.

The CDR3 coding sequence is TGTGCCAGCAGCCAACAGACTAGCTTGGGAGATACGCAGTATTTT. Amino acids: CASSQQTSLGDTQYF. V is TRBV13 and J is TRBJ2-3; TRBD2 matches at 7 bases. CDR3 length equals 15 residues. The germline V gene encodes CDR1 PRHDT and CDR2 FYEKMQ (reference sequence). J was trimmed by 5 bases and V by 5 bases; bases with no gene match: 10.

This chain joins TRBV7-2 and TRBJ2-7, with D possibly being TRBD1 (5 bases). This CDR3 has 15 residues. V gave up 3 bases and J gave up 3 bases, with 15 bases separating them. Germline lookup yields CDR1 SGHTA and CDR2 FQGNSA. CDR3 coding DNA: TGTGCCAGCAGCTTTGGACAATCCCCTTTCTACGAGCAGTACTTC. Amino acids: CASSFGQSPFYEQYF.

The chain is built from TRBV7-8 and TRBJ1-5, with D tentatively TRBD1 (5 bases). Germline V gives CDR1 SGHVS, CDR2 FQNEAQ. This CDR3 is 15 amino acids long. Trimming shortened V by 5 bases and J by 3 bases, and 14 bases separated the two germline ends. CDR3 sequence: CASSLGQSFNQPQHF. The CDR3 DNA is TGTGCCAGCAGCCTCGGACAATCCTTCAATCAGCCCCAGCATTTT.

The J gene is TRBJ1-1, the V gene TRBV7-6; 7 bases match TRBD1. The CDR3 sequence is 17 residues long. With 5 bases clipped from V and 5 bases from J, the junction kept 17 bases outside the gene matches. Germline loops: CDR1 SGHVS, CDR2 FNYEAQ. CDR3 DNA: TGTGCCAGCAGCCCCATCCCGAGGGCAGGGGGAGGAACTGAAGCTTTCTTT. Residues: CASSPIPRAGGGTEAFF.

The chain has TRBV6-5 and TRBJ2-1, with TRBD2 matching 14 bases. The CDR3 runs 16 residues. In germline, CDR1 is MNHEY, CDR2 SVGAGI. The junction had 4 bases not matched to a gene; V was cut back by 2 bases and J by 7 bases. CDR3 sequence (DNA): TGTGCCAGCAGTTACCGGACTAGCGGGAGGCGGAATGAGCAGTTCTTC. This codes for CASSYRTSGRRNEQFF.

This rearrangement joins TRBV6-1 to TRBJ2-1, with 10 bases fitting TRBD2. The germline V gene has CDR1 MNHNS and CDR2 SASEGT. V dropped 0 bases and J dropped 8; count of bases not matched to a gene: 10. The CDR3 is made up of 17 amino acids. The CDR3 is CASSEALISGRADEQFF. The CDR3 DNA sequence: TGTGCCAGCAGTGAAGCGCTTATAAGCGGGAGGGCCGATGAGCAGTTCTTC.

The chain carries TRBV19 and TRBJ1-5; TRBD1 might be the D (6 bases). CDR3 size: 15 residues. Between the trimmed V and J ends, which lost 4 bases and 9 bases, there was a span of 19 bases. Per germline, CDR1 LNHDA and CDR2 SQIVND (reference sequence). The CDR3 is CASSTGHTSPRPQHF. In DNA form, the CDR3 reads TGTGCCAGTAGTACGGGACACACCAGCCCCAGGCCCCAGCATTTT. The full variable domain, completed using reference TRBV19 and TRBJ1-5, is DGGITQSPKYLFRKEGQNVTLSCEQNLNHDAMYWYRQDPGQGLRLIYYSQIVNDFQKGDIAEGYSVSREKKESFPLTVTSAQKNPTAFYLCASSTGHTSPRPQHFGDGTRLSIL.

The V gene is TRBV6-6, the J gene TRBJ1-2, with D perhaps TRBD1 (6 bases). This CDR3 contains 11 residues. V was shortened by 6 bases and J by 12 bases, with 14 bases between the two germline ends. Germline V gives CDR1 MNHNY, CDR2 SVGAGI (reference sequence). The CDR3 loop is CASRQGQANTF. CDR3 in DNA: TGTGCCAGCAGGCAGGGACAAGCCAACACCTTC.

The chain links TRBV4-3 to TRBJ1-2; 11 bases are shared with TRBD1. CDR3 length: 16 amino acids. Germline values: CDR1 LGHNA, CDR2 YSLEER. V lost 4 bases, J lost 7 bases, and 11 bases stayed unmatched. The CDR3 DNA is TGCGCCAGCAGCCCGCAAGCAGGACAGGGGGCTGTTGGCTACACCTTC. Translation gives CASSPQAGQGAVGYTF.

The CDR3 is CASSSGDPVNYGYTF. CDR3 DNA: TGTGCCAGCAGCTCGGGAGATCCAGTTAACTATGGCTACACCTTC. The chain recombines TRBV7-9 with TRBJ1-2; D is ambiguous. CDR3 size: 15 residues. The V and J ends lost 4 bases and 1 base respectively, with 13 bases between them. Germline CDR1 is SEHNR and CDR2 is FQNEAQ (reference sequence).

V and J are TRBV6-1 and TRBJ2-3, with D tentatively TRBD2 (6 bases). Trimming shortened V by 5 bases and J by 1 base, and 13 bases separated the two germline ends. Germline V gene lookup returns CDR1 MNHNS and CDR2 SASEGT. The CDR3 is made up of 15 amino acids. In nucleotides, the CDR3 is TGTGCCAGCAGTTGGGACTCGGGGGGCACAGATACGCAGTATTTT. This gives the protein CASSWDSGGTDTQYF.

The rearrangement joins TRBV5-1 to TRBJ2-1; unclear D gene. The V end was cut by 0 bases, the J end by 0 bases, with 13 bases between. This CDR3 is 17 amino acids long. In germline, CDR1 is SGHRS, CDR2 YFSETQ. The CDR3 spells CASSLVGPSSSYNEQFF. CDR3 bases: TGCGCCAGCAGCTTGGTAGGCCCGTCTAGCTCCTACAATGAGCAGTTCTTC.

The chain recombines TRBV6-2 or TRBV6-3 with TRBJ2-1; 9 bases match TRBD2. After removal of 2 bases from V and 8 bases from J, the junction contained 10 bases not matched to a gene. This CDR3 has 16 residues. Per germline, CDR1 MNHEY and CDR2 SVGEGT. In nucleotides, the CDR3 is TGTGCCAGCAGTTACGTAGCTAGCGGGACATGGTATGAGCAGTTCTTC. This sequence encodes CASSYVASGTWYEQFF.

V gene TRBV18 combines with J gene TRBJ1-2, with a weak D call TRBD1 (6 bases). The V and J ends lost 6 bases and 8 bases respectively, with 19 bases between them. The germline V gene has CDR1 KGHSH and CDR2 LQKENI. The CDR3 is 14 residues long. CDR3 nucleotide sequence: TGTGCCAGCTCTCGAAACAGGGACGAGGGAGGCTACACCTTC. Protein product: CASSRNRDEGGYTF.

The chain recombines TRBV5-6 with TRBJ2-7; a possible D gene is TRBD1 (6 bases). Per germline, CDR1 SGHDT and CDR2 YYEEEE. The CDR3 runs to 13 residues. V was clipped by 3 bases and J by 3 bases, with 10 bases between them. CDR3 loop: CASSSDRNYEQYF. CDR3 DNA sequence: TGTGCCAGCAGCTCGGACAGAAACTACGAGCAGTACTTC. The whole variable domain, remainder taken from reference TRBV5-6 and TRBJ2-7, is DAGVTQSPTHLIKTRGQQVTLRCSPKSGHDTVSWYQQALGQGPQFIFQYYEEEERQRGNFPDRFSGHQFPNYSSELNVNALLLGDSALYLCASSSDRNYEQYFGPGTRLTVT.

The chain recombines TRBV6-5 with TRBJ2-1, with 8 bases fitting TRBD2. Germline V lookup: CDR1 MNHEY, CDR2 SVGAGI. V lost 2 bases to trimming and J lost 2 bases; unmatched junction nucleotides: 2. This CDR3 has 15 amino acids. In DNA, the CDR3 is TGTGCCAGCAGTTACGAAGCGGGGGCCTACAATGAGCAGTTCTTC. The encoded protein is CASSYEAGAYNEQFF.

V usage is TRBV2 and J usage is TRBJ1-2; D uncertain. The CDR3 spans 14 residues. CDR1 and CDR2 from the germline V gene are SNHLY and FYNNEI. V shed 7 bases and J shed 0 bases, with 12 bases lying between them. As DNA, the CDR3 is TGTGCCAGCATCGGCGAGCCAACTAACTATGGCTACACCTTC. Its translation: CASIGEPTNYGYTF.

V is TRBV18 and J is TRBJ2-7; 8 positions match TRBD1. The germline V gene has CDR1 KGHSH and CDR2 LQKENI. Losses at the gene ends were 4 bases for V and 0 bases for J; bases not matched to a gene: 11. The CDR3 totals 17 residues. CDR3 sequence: CASSRTPGQADSYEQYF. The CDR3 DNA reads TGTGCCAGCTCACGAACTCCGGGACAGGCCGACTCCTACGAGCAGTACTTC.

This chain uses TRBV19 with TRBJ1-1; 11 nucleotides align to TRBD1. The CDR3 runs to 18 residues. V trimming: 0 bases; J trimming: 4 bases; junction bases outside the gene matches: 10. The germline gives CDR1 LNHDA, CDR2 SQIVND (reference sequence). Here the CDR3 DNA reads TGTGCCAGTAGTATAGATACGGTCGGGACAGGGGGGAGCACTGAAGCTTTCTTT. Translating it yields CASSIDTVGTGGSTEAFF.

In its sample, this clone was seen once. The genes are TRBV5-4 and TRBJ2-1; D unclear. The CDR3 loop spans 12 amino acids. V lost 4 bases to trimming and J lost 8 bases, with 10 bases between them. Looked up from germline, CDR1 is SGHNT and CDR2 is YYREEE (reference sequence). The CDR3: CASSNPLYEQFF. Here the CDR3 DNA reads TGTGCCAGCAGCAACCCCCTCTATGAGCAGTTCTTC.

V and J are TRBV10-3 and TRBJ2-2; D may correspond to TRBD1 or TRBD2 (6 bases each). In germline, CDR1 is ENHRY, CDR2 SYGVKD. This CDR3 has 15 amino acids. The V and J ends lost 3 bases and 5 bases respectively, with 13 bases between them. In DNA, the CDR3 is TGTGCCATCAGTGATTATGGGGGGCAGACCGGGGAGCTGTTTTTT. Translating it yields CAISDYGGQTGELFF.